This record concerns one T cell receptor beta chain sequence. The entry originates in a study of blood T cell repertoires in COVID-19. On the study more broadly: The analysed material was cDNA or gDNA that came from T cells, B-cell-depleted T cells, or PBMCs.

Using immunoSEQ multiplex PCR, the repertoire was profiled, and TCRdb retains in-frame clones only, with some absent. The table lists about 170,000 clones, about four fifths of them singletons. Germline V gene data show CDR1 as SGHRS and CDR2 as YFSETQ. The CDR3 sequence is 14 residues long. Unmatched junction bases numbered 2, after V lost 3 bases and J lost 3 bases. The TCR comes from a woman between 65 and 79 years old who had recovered from COVID-19. The chain joins TRBV5-1 to TRBJ2-5; 10 bases match TRBD1. The source material was peripheral blood. The CDR3: CASSWGTGEETQYF. Written as DNA, the CDR3 is TGCGCCAGCAGCTGGGGGACAGGGGAAGAGACCCAGTACTTC.